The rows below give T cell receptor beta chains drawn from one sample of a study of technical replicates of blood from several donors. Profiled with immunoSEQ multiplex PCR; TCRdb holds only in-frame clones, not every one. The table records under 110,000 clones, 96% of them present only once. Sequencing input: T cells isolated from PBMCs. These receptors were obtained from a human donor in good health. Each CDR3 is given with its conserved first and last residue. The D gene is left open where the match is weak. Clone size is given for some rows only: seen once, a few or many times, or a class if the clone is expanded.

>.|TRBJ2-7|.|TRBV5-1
CASSLEGQIFYEQYF
TGCGCCAGCAGCTTGGAAGGACAGATTTTCTACGAGCAGTACTTC
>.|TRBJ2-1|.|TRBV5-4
CASRKSGVNGQFF
TGTGCCAGCAGAAAATCGGGGGTAAACGGGCAGTTCTTC
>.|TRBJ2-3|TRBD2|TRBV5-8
CASSLGLAGKGDTQYF
TGTGCCAGCAGCTTGGGGTTAGCGGGGAAGGGGGATACGCAGTATTTT
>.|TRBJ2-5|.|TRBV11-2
CASSFGRVQETQYF
TGTGCCAGCAGCTTTGGGCGGGTCCAAGAGACCCAGTACTTC
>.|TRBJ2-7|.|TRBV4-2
CASSQGRGGYEQYF
TGTGCCAGCAGCCAAGGTAGGGGAGGCTACGAGCAGTACTTC
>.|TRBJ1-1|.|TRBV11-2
CASSLVGYRAPFF
TGTGCCAGCAGCCTCGTGGGGTACAGGGCTCCTTTCTTT
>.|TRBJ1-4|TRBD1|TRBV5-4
CASSLMAGGTGEKLFF
TGTGCCAGCAGCTTGATGGCAGGGGGGACTGGTGAAAAACTGTTTTTT
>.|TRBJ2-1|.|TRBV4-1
CASSVPGLPIYNEQFF
TGCGCCAGCAGCGTACCGGGACTCCCAATCTACAATGAGCAGTTCTTC
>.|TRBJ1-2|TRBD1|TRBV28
CASQNRDRGRGYTF
TGTGCCAGCCAAAACCGGGACAGGGGAAGAGGCTACACCTTC
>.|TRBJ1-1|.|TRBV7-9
CASSLTLNTEAFF
TGTGCCAGCAGCTTAACTTTGAACACTGAAGCTTTCTTT
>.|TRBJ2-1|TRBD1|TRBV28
CASRGTGDPISYNEQFF
TGTGCCAGCAGAGGGACAGGGGACCCCATTTCCTACAATGAGCAGTTCTTC
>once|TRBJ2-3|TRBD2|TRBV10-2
CASRLAESTDTQYF
TGCGCCAGCAGGCTAGCGGAGAGCACAGATACGCAGTATTTT
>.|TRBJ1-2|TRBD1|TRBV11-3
CASSAPGTGAIYGYTF
TGTGCCAGCAGCGCGCCCGGGACAGGGGCTATCTATGGCTACACCTTC
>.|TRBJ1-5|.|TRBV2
CASSEALMAQHF
TGTGCCAGCAGTGAAGCCCTAATGGCCCAGCATTTT
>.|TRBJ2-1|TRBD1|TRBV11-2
CASSFTGTGTYNEQFF
TGTGCCAGCAGCTTTACCGGGACAGGGACTTACAATGAGCAGTTCTTC
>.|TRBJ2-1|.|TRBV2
CASRTAGEQFF
TGTGCCAGCAGGACAGCGGGTGAGCAGTTCTTC
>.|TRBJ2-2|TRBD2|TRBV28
CASSSLPGGSASRELFF
TGTGCCAGCAGTTCCCTGCCGGGAGGAAGCGCATCCAGGGAGCTGTTTTTT
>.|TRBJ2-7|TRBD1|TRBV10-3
CAIRSGTGVYEQYF
TGTGCCATCAGGTCCGGGACAGGGGTCTACGAGCAGTACTTC
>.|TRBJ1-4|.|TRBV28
CAIRTVQNEKLFF
TGTGCCATTAGGACAGTCCAAAATGAAAAACTGTTTTTT
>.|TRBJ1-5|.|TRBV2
CASSDGGGFGQPQHF
TGTGCCAGCAGTGATGGGGGGGGTTTTGGACAGCCCCAGCATTTT
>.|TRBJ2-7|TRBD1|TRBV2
CASSVDRGRRDPYEQYF
TGTGCCAGCAGTGTGGACAGGGGGCGGCGGGACCCCTACGAGCAGTACTTC
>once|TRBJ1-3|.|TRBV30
CAWDRTQYTIYF
TGTGCCTGGGATAGAACACAGTACACCATATATTTT
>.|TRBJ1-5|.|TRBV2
CASTGSDQPQHF
TGTGCCAGCACGGGGTCGGATCAGCCCCAGCATTTT
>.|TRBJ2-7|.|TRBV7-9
CASSLSANYHEQYF
TGTGCCAGCAGCTTATCCGCAAACTACCACGAGCAGTACTTC
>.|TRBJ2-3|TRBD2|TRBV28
CASSSGVSTDTQYF
TGTGCCAGCAGCAGCGGGGTTAGCACAGATACGCAGTATTTT
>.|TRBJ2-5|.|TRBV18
CASSRSGTSLGQETQYF
TGTGCCAGCTCACGGTCCGGGACTTCCTTAGGGCAAGAGACCCAGTACTTC
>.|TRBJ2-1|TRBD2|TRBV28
CASSSRPGLADEQFF
TGTGCCAGCAGTTCTCGGCCGGGACTAGCGGATGAGCAGTTCTTC
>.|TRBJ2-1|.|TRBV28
CASRRPKDNEQFF
TGTGCCAGCAGGAGGCCGAAAGACAATGAGCAGTTCTTC
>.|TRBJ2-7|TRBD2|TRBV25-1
CASSDPGLGGYEQYF
TGTGCCAGCAGTGATCCGGGACTAGGGGGCTACGAGCAGTACTTC
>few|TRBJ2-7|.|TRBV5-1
CATSPGVDYEQYF
TGCGCCACTTCCCCAGGGGTAGATTACGAGCAGTACTTC
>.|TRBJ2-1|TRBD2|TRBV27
CASSPWGAGGRNEQFF
TGTGCCAGCAGCCCTTGGGGGGCGGGAGGTCGGAATGAGCAGTTCTTC
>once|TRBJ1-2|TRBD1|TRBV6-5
CASRPTGLFGYTF
TGTGCCAGCAGGCCGACAGGGCTTTTCGGCTACACCTTC
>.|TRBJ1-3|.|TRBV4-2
CASSQGDGGNTIYF
TGTGCCAGCAGCCAAGGGGACGGGGGGAACACCATATATTTT
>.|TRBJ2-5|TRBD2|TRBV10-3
CATNRLAGEETQYF
TGTGCCACTAATCGACTAGCGGGAGAAGAGACCCAGTACTTC
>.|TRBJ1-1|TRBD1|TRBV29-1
CSVQGVTEAFF
TGCAGCGTACAGGGGGTAACTGAAGCTTTCTTT
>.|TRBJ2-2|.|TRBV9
CASTVSPGQHHTGELFF
TGTGCCAGCACCGTGTCACCGGGACAACACCACACCGGGGAGCTGTTTTTT
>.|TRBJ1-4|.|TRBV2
CASSDKGKGEKLFF
TGTGCCAGCAGTGACAAGGGGAAGGGTGAAAAACTGTTTTTT
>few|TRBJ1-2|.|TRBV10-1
CASSNRGERKGYTF
TGCGCCAGCAGTAATAGAGGAGAACGAAAAGGCTACACCTTC
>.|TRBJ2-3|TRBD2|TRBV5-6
CASSLTSGGPNTDTQYF
TGTGCCAGCAGCTTGACTAGCGGGGGGCCCAACACAGATACGCAGTATTTT
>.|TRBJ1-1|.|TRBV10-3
CAISELGGGTGNTEAFF
TGTGCCATCAGTGAGTTGGGGGGGGGCACAGGGAACACTGAAGCTTTCTTT
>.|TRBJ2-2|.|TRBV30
CAWSVMAGWNTGELFF
TGTGCCTGGAGTGTAATGGCAGGGTGGAACACCGGGGAGCTGTTTTTT
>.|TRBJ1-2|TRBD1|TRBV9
CASSVAISDRAYGYTF
TGTGCCAGCAGCGTAGCTATATCGGACAGGGCCTATGGCTACACCTTC
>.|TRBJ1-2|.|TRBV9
CASSLTPQDSYGYTF
TGTGCCAGCAGCTTAACCCCGCAAGACAGCTATGGCTACACCTTC
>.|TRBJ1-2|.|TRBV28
CASRTTPSGSNYGYTF
TGTGCCAGCAGAACCACCCCCTCAGGATCAAACTATGGCTACACCTTC
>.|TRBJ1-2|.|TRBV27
CASSLGQGFDGYTF
TGTGCCAGCAGTTTGGGGCAGGGGTTTGATGGCTACACCTTC
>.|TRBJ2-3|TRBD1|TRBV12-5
CASGFGTAATDTQYF
TGTGCTAGTGGTTTTGGGACAGCGGCCACAGATACGCAGTATTTT
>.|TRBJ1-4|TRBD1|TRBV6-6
CASSYYSTGDNEKLFF
TGTGCCAGCAGTTACTATTCGACAGGGGATAATGAAAAACTGTTTTTT
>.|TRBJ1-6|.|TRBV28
CASSLGRGGNSPLHF
TGTGCCAGCAGTTTAGGACGGGGGGGAAATTCACCCCTCCACTTT